The T cell receptor beta chain under discussion was sequenced for a study of early T cells in non-severe SARS-CoV-2 infection. Study-wide context: Unsorted whole blood bulk RNA was sequenced, with unpaired chains.

Study conclusions and caveats: VDJdb matching skewed toward anti-spike CD8 responses, missing private and CD4 specificities.

This clonotype occurred a few times. Its antigen is undetermined. V lost 2 bases to trimming and J lost 0 bases, with 16 bases between them. CDR3 length: 16 amino acids. Germline CDR1 and CDR2: DFQATT and SNEGSKA (reference sequence). MiXCR, run by TCRdb on the 5' RACE reads, gives a single entry per CDR3 protein. The table has around 82,000 distinct CDR3 sequences, 10% to 15% seen once; the top ten hold around 3.6%. The sequencing input was whole blood. The receptor was isolated from an adult who was a healthcare worker with PCR-confirmed SARS-CoV-2 infection or an uninfected control (not recorded which). This chain links TRBV20-1 with TRBJ2-5; D is uncertain. The CDR3 DNA follows: TGCAGTGCTAGAATCCCTCGCGGACGGAACCAAGAGACCCAGTACTTC. Translated, it gives CSARIPRGRNQETQYF.